This T cell receptor beta chain was retrieved from a study of CD8 T cells in Susac syndrome. The patients with Susac syndrome satisfied recently defined diagnostic criteria for either definite or probable disease. After extraction with the RNeasy kit, about 0.45 to 1 ug of the RNA was reverse transcribed using random hexamers. TCRdb reanalysed the immunoSEQ multiplex PCR reads using MiXCR and keeps one entry per CDR3 protein. Among 110,000 to 150,000 distinct CDR3 sequences listed, around 95% were seen once. Germline values: CDR1 SGHRS, CDR2 YFSETQ. J was trimmed by 5 bases and V by 4 bases; bases with no gene match: 7. This CDR3 contains 15 residues.

This chain links TRBV5-1 with TRBJ2-2, with 8 bases aligning to TRBD1. This sequence was found in a human donor with Susac syndrome. Material: CD4+ T cells from PBMCs. In nucleotides, the CDR3 is TGCGCCAGCAGCGCGACAGGGGAGAGGACCGGGGAGCTGTTTTTT. Protein product: CASSATGERTGELFF.